These T cell receptor beta chains were read from a single sample in a study of T cell clonotyping in hematopoietic cell transplantation. Sequencing used immunoSEQ multiplex PCR; TCRdb keeps in-frame clones, though not all of them. The table shows tens of thousands of clones, with roughly 71% occurring only once. Sequencing used peripheral blood mononuclear cells, obtained before stem cell transplant. All receptors come from a man aged 45-60 years with myelodysplastic syndrome. Some clones in this sample may be carry-over from other donors' samples. The CDR3 runs from the conserved cysteine through the conserved F or W. The D gene is left open where the match is weak. For some rows the clone size is stated as once, few or many, or as a class when expanded; others skip it.

TRBJ1-2 | . | . | TRBV6-5 | CASSYRRFGTLYGYTF | TGTGCCAGCAGTTACCGAAGGTTCGGGACACTCTATGGCTACACCTTC
TRBJ1-5 | . | . | TRBV30 | CAWSVGGGNQPQHF | TGTGCCTGGAGTGTGGGGGGAGGCAATCAGCCCCAGCATTTT
TRBJ2-1 | . | . | TRBV20-1 | CSAQPGEQFF | TGCAGTGCCCAGCCGGGGGAGCAGTTCTTC
TRBJ2-6 | . | . | TRBV6-5 | CASKVYNSGANVLTF | TGTGCCAGCAAAGTCTATAATTCTGGGGCCAACGTCCTGACTTTC
TRBJ2-7 | TRBD2 | once | TRBV7-9 | CASSSPGGGGYEQYF | TGTGCCAGCAGCTCTCCCGGGGGGGGCGGGTACGAGCAGTACTTC
TRBJ2-7 | . | . | TRBV20-1 | CSARDGREQYF | TGCAGTGCTAGAGATGGCCGCGAGCAGTACTTC
TRBJ2-1 | TRBD1 | . | TRBV30 | CAWDRGPGGNEQFF | TGTGCCTGGGACAGGGGGCCGGGTGGGAATGAGCAGTTCTTC
TRBJ2-7 | TRBD2 | . | TRBV6-5 | CASGTSGSYEQYF | TGTGCCAGCGGGACTAGCGGTTCCTACGAGCAGTACTTC
TRBJ1-1 | . | . | TRBV5-1 | CASSLGGQKEAFF | TGCGCCAGCAGCTTGGGGGGGCAGAAAGAAGCTTTCTTT
TRBJ2-1 | . | once | TRBV9 | CASSIGSGSYNEQFF | TGTGCCAGCAGCATAGGGAGCGGGTCCTACAATGAGCAGTTCTTC
TRBJ2-2 | . | . | TRBV9 | CASSRTSRGSTGELFF | TGTGCCAGCAGCCGGACCTCCAGGGGTAGCACCGGGGAGCTGTTTTTT
TRBJ1-2 | . | once | TRBV20-1 | CSARAVGYTF | TGCAGTGCTAGAGCCGTTGGCTACACCTTC
TRBJ1-1 | . | . | TRBV29-1 | CSVKHGMNTEAFF | TGCAGCGTAAAACATGGCATGAACACTGAAGCTTTCTTT
TRBJ2-1 | . | . | TRBV6-5 | CASSLRGSYNEQFF | TGTGCCAGCAGTCTGCGGGGTTCCTACAATGAGCAGTTCTTC
TRBJ1-1 | . | few | TRBV6-1 | CASSSSGDTEAFF | TGTGCCAGCAGTTCGTCCGGGGACACTGAAGCTTTCTTT
TRBJ1-1 | TRBD1 | . | TRBV6-5 | CASSSRTGWNTEAFF | TGTGCCAGCAGTTCTCGGACAGGTTGGAACACTGAAGCTTTCTTT
TRBJ1-5 | . | . | TRBV2 | CASSEARSSNQPQHF | TGTGCCAGCAGTGAAGCTAGGAGTAGCAATCAGCCCCAGCATTTT